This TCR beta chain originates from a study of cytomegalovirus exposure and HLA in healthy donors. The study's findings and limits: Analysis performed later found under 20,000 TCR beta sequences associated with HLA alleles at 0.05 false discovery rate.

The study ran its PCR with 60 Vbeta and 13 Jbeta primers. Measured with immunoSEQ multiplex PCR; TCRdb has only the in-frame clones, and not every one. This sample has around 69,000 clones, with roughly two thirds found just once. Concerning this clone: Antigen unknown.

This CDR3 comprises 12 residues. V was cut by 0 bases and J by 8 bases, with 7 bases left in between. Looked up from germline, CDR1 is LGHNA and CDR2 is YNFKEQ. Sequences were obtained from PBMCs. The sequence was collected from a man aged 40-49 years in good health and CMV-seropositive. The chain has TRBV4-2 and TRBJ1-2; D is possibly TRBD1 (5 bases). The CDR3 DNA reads TGTGCCAGCAGCCAAGATAGGGGAGGCTACACCTTC. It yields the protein CASSQDRGGYTF.